This TCR beta chain comes out of a study of T cell responses to AZD1222 COVID-19 vaccine. General study findings and limits: Repertoire collection took place solely once the T cell response had peaked.

In regard to this clone: Its antigen is still unknown.

Germline V lookup: CDR1 LGHNA, CDR2 YNFKEQ. Trimming cost V 2 bases and J 1 base, with 5 bases left between them. The length of the CDR3 is 13 residues. Generated by immunoSEQ multiplex PCR, the TCRdb table keeps only in-frame clones and is missing some. The sample lists 85,000 to 130,000 clones, almost 90% occurring once. The receptor comes from an adult in good health. This material consisted of peripheral blood, taken on day 0 of AZD1222 vaccination. This chain links TRBV4-2 with TRBJ1-1; D unclear. CDR3 sequence (DNA): TGTGCCAGCAGCCAACGGGCGAACACTGAAGCTTTCTTT. Translation gives CASSQRANTEAFF.